This T cell receptor beta chain was sequenced for a study of blood T cell repertoires in COVID-19 (dated by TCRdb to the early 2020s). About the investigation overall: Samples from collaborators originated in the United States, Italy and Spain and spanned both the acute and convalescent phases of COVID-19. A de-identified subject ID, COVID-19 status, age in years and sex were almost always included in the sample metadata. HLA class I and class II types, where available, came from metadata supplied by the sample provider rather than from assay-based typing. A freely available public database, intended as a resource for researchers studying the immune response to SARS-CoV-2, is where the repertoires were released. Samples were obtained from the ongoing ImmuneRACE study (first 160 participants) and from some 1,200 subjects provided by 6 global collaborators. The material from the prospective study consisted of cDNA or gDNA derived from T cells, B-cell-depleted T cells, or PBMCs. Subjects who had been exposed to COVID-19, were actively infected with it, or had recovered from it provided the deeply sampled blood TCRbeta repertoires that made up the dataset. General conclusions and limits of the study: The quantity of clinical and demographic metadata differed by source and by participant and was supplied without curation.

Whole blood was collected in K2EDTA tubes by collaborating institutions according to the institutions' own protocols. Collaborator samples were shipped for TCRbeta analysis as frozen whole blood, isolated PBMCs, or DNA extracted from either sample type. From the cysteine through the phenylalanine, the CDR3 covers 13 amino acids. Of all the DNA, just the CDR3 is kept, 39 bases in frame from base 1. V lost 6 bases and J lost 2 bases; the stretch between them is 11 bases long. For CDR1 and CDR2, the germline V gene lists SQVTM and ANQGSEA. A note on this clone: No cognate antigen has been identified for it. There are no base qualities to consult, and no much larger clone falls within one base.

The immunoSEQ Assay, a bias-controlled multiplex PCR, was used to amplify TCRbeta CDR3 regions from genomic DNA. In the source study's methods: The number of nucleated cells in each sample was estimated by amplification of reference gene primers within the assay. To quantify the absolute abundance of each unique TCRbeta CDR3 rearrangement, sequence reads were collapsed and filtered. For each sample, productive Simpson clonality was calculated as the square root of Simpson's diversity index over productive rearrangements. The source is immuneACCESS, and TCRdb retained only in-frame sequences with V and J called. Part of the clones is not carried over; for the studies checked, unresolved V genes explain less than half of this, and the remainder is unexplained. The V and J calls and clone size were taken over from that table, and D and trimming were inferred from the DNA. The sample table lists about 330,000 clones, about 86% of them with a count of one. The biggest ten clones account for 1% to 1.5% of the sample.

The chain is made from TRBV29-1 and TRBJ2-1, and the D gene may be TRBD2, 6 bases matching. The clonotype comes from a woman between 50 and 59 years old with acute or convalescent COVID-19. The sequencing input was peripheral blood. The CDR3: CSVGGGTYNEQFF. The nucleotide sequence is given as TGCAGCGTCGGGGGAGGCACCTACAATGAGCAGTTCTTC.